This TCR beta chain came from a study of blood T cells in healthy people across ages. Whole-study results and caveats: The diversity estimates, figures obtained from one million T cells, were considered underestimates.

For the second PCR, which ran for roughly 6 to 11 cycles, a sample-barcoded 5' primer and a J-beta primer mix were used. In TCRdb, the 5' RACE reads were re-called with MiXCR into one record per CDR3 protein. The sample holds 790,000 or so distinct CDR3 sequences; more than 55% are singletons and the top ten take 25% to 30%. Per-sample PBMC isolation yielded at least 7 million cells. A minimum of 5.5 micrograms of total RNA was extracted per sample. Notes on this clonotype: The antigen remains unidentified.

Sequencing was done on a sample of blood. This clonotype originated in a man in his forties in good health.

The CDR3 region has the DNA TGTGCCAGCAGATACGGACAGGGGCCGGATGAGCAGTTCTTC. This gives the protein CASRYGQGPDEQFF. V usage is TRBV6-1 and J usage is TRBJ2-1, with 9 bases aligning to TRBD1. Germline-derived CDR1 and CDR2 are MNHNS and SASEGT. This CDR3 spans 14 amino acids. V dropped 6 bases and J dropped 8; count of bases not matched to a gene: 8.